The TCR beta chain described here comes from a study of CD8 T cells in Susac syndrome. Trimming took 1 base from V and 0 from J, leaving 10 bases between them. The CDR3 totals 15 residues. Germline V gene lookup returns CDR1 LGHDT and CDR2 YNNKEL (reference sequence). This clonotype was observed a single time. Random-hexamer reverse transcription was applied to about 0.5 to 1 ug RNA. A single record per CDR3 protein comes from TCRdb applying MiXCR to the immunoSEQ multiplex PCR reads. The sample has just over 300,000 distinct CDR3 sequences, 92% seen once; the top ten hold about 0.07%. The chain employs TRBV3-1 and TRBJ2-7; D ambiguous. Input material: CD4+ T cells from PBMCs. The receptor was derived from a human donor with multiple sclerosis. CDR3 sequence (DNA): TGTGCCAGCAGCCAAGGAAGGATGAGCTCCTACGAGCAGTACTTC. This sequence encodes CASSQGRMSSYEQYF.